One sample yielded the 5 T cell receptor beta chains listed below, sequenced in a study of a mutant IDH1 vaccine in newly diagnosed glioma. Clones were read by immunoSEQ multiplex PCR, and TCRdb kept only the in-frame ones, dropping some. The sample has tens of thousands of clones, about 80% seen once; the top ten hold over 3%. Time point described: week 5, during vaccination. The investigators gave 300 ug of mutant IDH1 20-mer peptide in each vaccine dose, together with topical imiquimod. Antigen specificity for these receptors is unknown. Sequenced here: PBMCs, sampled from a glioma patient whose treatment included an IDH1 peptide vaccine. The receptors shown here come from a woman younger than 30 with glioma. Some clones in this sample may be carry-over from other donors' samples.

The gene calls are TRBV6-4 and TRBJ1-2; 7 bases match TRBD1. This CDR3 has 17 residues. V shed 4 bases and J 0 bases; nucleotides not matched to a gene: 11. CDR1 and CDR2 from the germline V gene are MRHNA and SNTAGT. CDR3 sequence: CASSVPWDRETNYGYTF. CDR3 bases: TGTGCCAGCAGTGTACCGTGGGACAGAGAAACTAACTATGGCTACACCTTC.

V is TRBV6-1 and J is TRBJ2-3, with 14 bases matching TRBD2. The CDR3 runs 16 residues. Germline V gene lookup returns CDR1 MNHNS and CDR2 SASEGT. V trimming: 4 bases; J trimming: 4 bases; junction bases outside the gene matches: 4. CDR3 residues: CASSGLAGGPPDTQYF. The CDR3 region has the DNA TGTGCCAGCAGTGGACTAGCGGGGGGGCCCCCAGATACGCAGTATTTT.

Concerning this clone: Additional DNA sequences in this sample encode the identical CDR3. V and J are TRBV29-1 and TRBJ2-5; the D gene is possibly TRBD1 (5 bases). V was pared by 3 bases and J by 8 bases, with 16 bases between. Germline CDR1 reads SQVTM; CDR2 reads ANQGSEA. CDR3 length: 13 residues. Here the CDR3 DNA reads TGCAGCGTTGAGGCCAGGGTCTTGGGAACCCAGTACTTC. Its protein is CSVEARVLGTQYF.

The table lists this clone with a few counts. The chain has TRBV2 and TRBJ1-2; 10 positions match TRBD1. Germline CDR1 reads SNHLY; CDR2 reads FYNNEI. This CDR3 comprises 14 residues. Trimming removed 4 bases from V and 4 bases from J; junction bases left unmatched: 3. CDR3 loop: CASSGGQGPYGYTF. For the CDR3, the DNA is TGTGCCAGCAGTGGGGGACAGGGGCCCTATGGCTACACCTTC.

The chain carries TRBV13 and TRBJ2-7, with D unresolved. Trimming cost V 1 base and J 2 bases, with 0 bases left between them. The germline gives CDR1 PRHDT, CDR2 FYEKMQ (reference sequence). This CDR3 has 11 residues. Here the CDR3 DNA reads TGTGCCAGCAGCTTAGCCTACGAGCAGTACTTC. The encoded protein is CASSLAYEQYF.